The present T cell receptor (beta chain) was sequenced within a study of cytomegalovirus exposure and HLA in healthy donors. Study-level information: Most donors, 81% of 350 to 450 genotyped, fell in the Caucasian-associated ancestry cluster.

Researchers ran the PCR with 60 Vbeta and 13 Jbeta primers. Clones were sequenced by immunoSEQ multiplex PCR, and TCRdb holds only the in-frame ones, with some missing. The repertoire holds 150,000 to 200,000 clones, with around 80% as singletons. The CDR3 covers 14 residues. CDR1 MGHDK and CDR2 SYGVNS come from the germline V gene. V shed 4 bases, J shed 5 bases, and the junction held 5 bases outside the gene matches. Study results and caveats: Previously analyzed data showed that most TCR beta V segments were productive at a frequency of about 87% or about 30%.

This clone was seen a handful of times. Its specificity is unknown. The TCR comes from a man in his late teens or twenties in good health and CMV-seropositive. Sequencing used PBMCs. V usage is TRBV25-1 and J usage is TRBJ2-5; 9 bases fit TRBD2. DNA of the CDR3: TGTGCCAGCAGTGTGGGGGCGGGAGGGGAGACCCAGTACTTC. Its translation: CASSVGAGGETQYF.